These 9 T cell receptor beta chains were all obtained from the same sample, sequenced in a study of shared clonotypes between healthy human individuals. The protocol was immunoSEQ multiplex PCR, while the TCRdb copy is restricted to in-frame clones and leaves out a portion. The table has about 1.1 million clones, 77% seen once. The sample consisted of memory CD4+ T cells from PBMCs. Subset of the sample: CD45RA-negative fraction. The source of these receptors is a man aged 18 to 30 in good health. Some clones in this sample may be carry-over from other donors' samples.

The rearrangement links TRBV7-9 to TRBJ2-1; D remains unclear. The CDR3 consists of 12 residues. Germline lookup yields CDR1 SEHNR and CDR2 FQNEAQ (reference sequence). Trimming stripped 1 base from V and 6 bases from J, with 4 bases between. CDR3 sequence reads: CASSLDFNEQFF. In nucleotides, the CDR3 is TGTGCCAGCAGCTTAGACTTCAATGAGCAGTTCTTC.

In this sample, this clone turned up once. The chain combines TRBV4-2 with TRBJ1-4; a possible D gene is TRBD1 (6 bases). Germline CDR1 LGHNA, CDR2 YNFKEQ. The CDR3 loop spans 15 amino acids. Trimming left V 0 bases short and J 7 bases short, with 12 bases between. CDR3 in amino acids: CASSQDGGRGEKLFF. CDR3 coding DNA: TGTGCCAGCAGCCAAGATGGGGGGCGCGGTGAAAAACTGTTTTTT.

The chain combines TRBV30 with TRBJ1-2; D is unclear. The CDR3 contains 13 residues. Germline CDR1 GTSNPN, CDR2 SVGIG (reference sequence). The germline V and J ends were trimmed by 0 bases and 4 bases, with 9 bases remaining between them. The CDR3 here is CAWSVFGPYGYTF. The CDR3 nucleotides are TGTGCCTGGAGTGTTTTCGGTCCCTATGGCTACACCTTC.

The chain couples TRBV27 to TRBJ1-6, with D possibly being TRBD1 (5 bases). The CDR3 length is 14 residues. Trimming took off 3 bases at V and 7 bases at J, with 10 bases between the two ends. Germline V gene lookup returns CDR1 MNHEY and CDR2 SMNVEV (reference sequence). The CDR3 loop reads CASSFPGLNSPLHF. The CDR3 region has the DNA TGTGCCAGCAGTTTCCCAGGGCTGAATTCACCCCTCCACTTT.

The CDR3 DNA sequence: TGTGCCAGCAGCACGCCTGGGTTTCTCTCCTACGAGCAGTACTTC. This gives the protein CASSTPGFLSYEQYF. The rearrangement uses TRBV5-8 and TRBJ2-7; unclear D gene. V gave up 4 bases and J gave up 0 bases, with 14 bases separating them. This CDR3 has 15 amino acids. The germline gives CDR1 SGHTS, CDR2 YDEGEE.

The chain couples TRBV4-1 to TRBJ2-5, with D hard to call. The tail of the sequence fits TRBJ2-7 better, so the J call may be wrong. Germline CDR1 and CDR2: MGHRA and YSYEKL. The CDR3 totals 13 residues. The CDR3 DNA is TGCGCCAGCAGCCAAGTAAGGGAATACGAGCAGTACTTC. It translates to CASSQVREYEQYF.

This chain uses TRBV28 with TRBJ1-4, with D tentatively TRBD1 (5 bases). The V gene's germline CDR1 is MDHEN and CDR2 SYDVKM. Trimming removed 10 bases at V and 10 bases at J, with 16 bases between. The CDR3 runs to 12 residues. CDR3 residues: CATYRDGGKLFF. CDR3 sequence (DNA): TGTGCCACCTACCGCGACGGGGGAAAACTGTTTTTT.

The chain recombines TRBV11-2 with TRBJ1-5; D uncertain. V was pared by 1 base and J by 7 bases, with 8 bases between. Per germline, CDR1 SGHAT and CDR2 FQNNGV. CDR3 length: 13 amino acids. The CDR3 sequence: CASSLGAWQPQHF. In nucleotides, the CDR3 is TGTGCCAGCAGCTTAGGGGCGTGGCAGCCCCAGCATTTT.

V usage is TRBV5-1 and J usage is TRBJ2-1; TRBD2 matches at 13 bases. This CDR3 has 16 residues. The germline V gene encodes CDR1 SGHRS and CDR2 YFSETQ. J was trimmed by 7 bases and V by 0 bases; bases with no gene match: 4. The DNA for the CDR3 is TGCGCCAGCAGCTTGGATCGGACTAGCGGGAGTAATGAGCAGTTCTTC. Residues: CASSLDRTSGSNEQFF.